This T cell receptor beta chain was recovered during a study of vaccination effects on CD4 cells after COVID-19. As concerns this clone: Its antigen is unidentified.

Trimming took off 5 bases at V and 1 base at J, with 8 bases between the two ends. This CDR3 has 13 residues. Germline V gene sequence: CDR1 SNHLY, CDR2 FYNNEI. TCRdb keeps only in-frame clones here, not all; method: immunoSEQ multiplex PCR. Of 55,000 to 75,000 clones listed, more than 70% were seen once; the top ten hold approximately 2.6%. Within the ViraFEST assay, antigen-specific CD4+ T cells underwent expansion with viral peptide pools prior to sequencing. Culturing for roughly 10 days preceded CD4+ T cell isolation. Vaccine recipients had no previous SARS-CoV-2 infection; their nucleocapsid antibodies were negative.

This TCR came from a human donor who received a COVID-19 vaccine. The material sequenced was CD4+ T cells from PBMCs cultured with HCoV-NL63 spike peptides, taken before COVID-19 vaccination. This chain connects TRBV2 to TRBJ2-5; D is ambiguous. The CDR3 DNA reads as TGTGCCAGCAGTCCTGTCTTCCAAGAGACCCAGTACTTC. Protein product: CASSPVFQETQYF.